This paragraph covers one TCR beta chain sequence. Germline CDR1 is MNHEY and CDR2 is SMNVEV (reference sequence). V lost 4 bases and J lost 4; bases outside the gene matches: 5. The CDR3 is made up of 15 amino acids. This specimen belongs to a study of blood T cell repertoires in COVID-19. Study details: Acute and convalescent COVID-19 specimens originated in the United States, Italy and Spain. The analysed material was cDNA or gDNA that came from T cells, B-cell-depleted T cells, or PBMCs.

In the authors' workflow: Estimation of nucleated cell counts was performed using reference gene primer amplification. Generated by immunoSEQ multiplex PCR, the TCRdb table keeps only in-frame clones and is missing some. V and J calls and clone size follow that table, whereas D and trimming were derived from the DNA. The table shows some 160,000 clones, with more than 75% occurring only once. The clonotype was recovered from a woman in her forties or fifties with acute or convalescent COVID-19. Sequenced: peripheral blood. The genes are TRBV27 and TRBJ2-7, with 12 bases aligning to TRBD2. The chain's CDR3 is CASSSTSGGTYEQYF. The CDR3, as DNA: TGTGCCAGCAGTTCCACTAGCGGGGGGACTTACGAGCAGTACTTC.